This passage covers 2 T cell receptor beta chains from one sample sequenced in a study of technical replicates of blood from a handful of donors. Produced via immunoSEQ multiplex PCR; TCRdb's table is partial and in-frame only. The profile shows 50,000 to 70,000 clones, roughly 91% of them singletons. The specimen sequenced was PBMCs. The origin of the receptors is a human donor in good health. Some clones in this sample may be carry-over from other donors' samples.

The rearrangement joins TRBV6-6 to TRBJ2-2; 9 bases align to TRBD2. The CDR3 is 14 amino acids. Per the germline V gene, CDR1 is MNHNY and CDR2 is SVGAGI (reference sequence). Trimming removed 11 bases from V and 3 bases from J; junction bases left unmatched: 7. Written as DNA, the CDR3 is TGTGCCTCAGAGACTAGCGGCTACACCGGGGAGCTGTTTTTT. Amino acid sequence: CASETSGYTGELFF.

J is TRBJ1-1 and V is TRBV5-6, with D unclear. The CDR3 runs to 15 residues. V was clipped by 4 bases and J by 0 bases, with 13 bases between them. Germline CDR1 SGHDT, CDR2 YYEEEE. The CDR3 is CASSRSDGMNTEAFF. The CDR3 coding sequence is TGTGCCAGCAGCCGATCTGACGGGATGAACACTGAAGCTTTCTTT. Looking up the rest from reference TRBV5-6 and TRBJ1-1 gives the full variable domain: DAGVTQSPTHLIKTRGQQVTLRCSPKSGHDTVSWYQQALGQGPQFIFQYYEEEERQRGNFPDRFSGHQFPNYSSELNVNALLLGDSALYLCASSRSDGMNTEAFFGQGTRLTVV.